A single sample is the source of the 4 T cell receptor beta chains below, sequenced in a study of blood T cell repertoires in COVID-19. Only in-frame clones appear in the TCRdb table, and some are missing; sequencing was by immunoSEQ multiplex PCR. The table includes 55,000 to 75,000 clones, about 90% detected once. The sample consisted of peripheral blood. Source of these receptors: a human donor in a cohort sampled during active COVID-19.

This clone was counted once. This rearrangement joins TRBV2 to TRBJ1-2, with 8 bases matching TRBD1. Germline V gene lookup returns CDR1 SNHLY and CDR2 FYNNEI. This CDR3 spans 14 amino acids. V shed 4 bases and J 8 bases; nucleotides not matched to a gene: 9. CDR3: CASSVRQGAEGYTF. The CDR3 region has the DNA TGTGCCAGCAGTGTGCGGCAGGGGGCCGAGGGCTACACCTTC.

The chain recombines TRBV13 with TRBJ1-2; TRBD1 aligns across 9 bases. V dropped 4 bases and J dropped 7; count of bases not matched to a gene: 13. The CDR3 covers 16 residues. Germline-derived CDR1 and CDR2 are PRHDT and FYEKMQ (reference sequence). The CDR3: CASSSTRTGVASGYTF. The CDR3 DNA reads TGTGCCAGCAGCTCGACAAGGACAGGGGTGGCGTCTGGCTACACCTTC.

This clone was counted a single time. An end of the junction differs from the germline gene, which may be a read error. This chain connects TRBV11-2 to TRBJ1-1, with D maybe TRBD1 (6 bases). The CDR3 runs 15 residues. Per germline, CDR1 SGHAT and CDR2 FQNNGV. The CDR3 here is CTSSFSYRVGTEAFF. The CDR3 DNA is TGTACCAGCAGCTTTAGTTACAGGGTTGGAACTGAAGCTTTCTTT. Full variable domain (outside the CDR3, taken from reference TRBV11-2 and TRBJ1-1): EAGVAQSPRYKIIEKRQSVAFWCNPISGHATLYWYQQILGQGPKLLIQFQNNGVVDDSQLPKDRFSAERLKGVDSTLKIQPAKLEDSAVYLCTSSFSYRVGTEAFFGQGTRLTVV.

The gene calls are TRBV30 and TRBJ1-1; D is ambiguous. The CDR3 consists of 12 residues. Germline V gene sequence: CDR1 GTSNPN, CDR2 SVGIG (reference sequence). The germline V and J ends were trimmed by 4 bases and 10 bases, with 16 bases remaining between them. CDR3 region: CAWTLNGESAFF. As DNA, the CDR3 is TGTGCCTGGACCCTAAACGGGGAATCAGCTTTCTTT.